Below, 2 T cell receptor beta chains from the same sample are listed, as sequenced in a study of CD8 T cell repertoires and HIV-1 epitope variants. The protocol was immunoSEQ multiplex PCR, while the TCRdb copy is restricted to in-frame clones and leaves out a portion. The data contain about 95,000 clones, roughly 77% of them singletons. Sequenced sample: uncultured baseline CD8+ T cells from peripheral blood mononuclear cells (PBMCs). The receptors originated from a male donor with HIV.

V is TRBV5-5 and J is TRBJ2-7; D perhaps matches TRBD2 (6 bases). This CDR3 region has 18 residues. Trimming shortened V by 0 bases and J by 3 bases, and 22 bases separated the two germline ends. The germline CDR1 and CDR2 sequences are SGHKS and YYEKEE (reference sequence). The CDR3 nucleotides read TGTGCCAGCAGCTTGGCCGATGGAGGGAGGTACGGGCTCTACGAGCAGTACTTC. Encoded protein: CASSLADGGRYGLYEQYF.

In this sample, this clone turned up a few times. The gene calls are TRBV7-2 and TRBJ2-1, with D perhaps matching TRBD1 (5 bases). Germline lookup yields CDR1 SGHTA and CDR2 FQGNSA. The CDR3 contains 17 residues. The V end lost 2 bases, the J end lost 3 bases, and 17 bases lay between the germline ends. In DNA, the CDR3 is TGTGCCAGCAGCTTACCCTTCGGCAGGGTAAACTACAATGAGCAGTTCTTC. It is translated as CASSLPFGRVNYNEQFF.